These 23 T cell receptor beta chains were all obtained from the same sample, sequenced in a study of shared clonotypes between healthy human individuals. The repertoire was sequenced with immunoSEQ multiplex PCR; TCRdb's copy has only in-frame clones and lacks some. The sample holds 550,000 to 600,000 clones; roughly 98% are singletons and the top ten take approximately 0.33%. Selected positively for CCR7 and CD45RO-negative, naive CD8 cells excluded terminally differentiated effector memory CD45RA+ cells. What was sequenced was naive CD8+ T cells sorted from blood. The receptors derive from a man aged 25-45 years in good health.

The chain couples TRBV27 to TRBJ2-7; TRBD1 matches at 7 bases. The germline V gene has CDR1 MNHEY and CDR2 SMNVEV (reference sequence). Losses at the gene ends were 3 bases for V and 2 bases for J; bases not matched to a gene: 13. This CDR3 region has 17 residues. CDR3 DNA sequence: TGTGCCAGCAGTTTCCAAGTACCCGGGACAGCGACCTACGAGCAGTACTTC. It translates to CASSFQVPGTATYEQYF.

J is TRBJ2-1 and V is TRBV9, with D uncertain. Germline-derived CDR1 and CDR2 are SGDLS and YYNGEE. The CDR3 has 15 residues. V lost 0 bases, J lost 2 bases, and 9 bases lay in between. CDR3 nucleotide sequence: TGTGCCAGCAGCGTAGGAGGCATTACCTACAATGAGCAGTTCTTC. It translates to CASSVGGITYNEQFF.

V is TRBV4-1 and J is TRBJ2-5; a possible D gene is TRBD2 (6 bases). The CDR3 is made up of 17 amino acids. CDR1 is MGHRA, CDR2 YSYEKL, per germline. V lost 1 base and J 2 bases, leaving 17 bases between the germline ends. In nucleotides, the CDR3 is TGCGCCAGCAGCCAAGTCCCAAGTGGGAGGCGACAAGAGACCCAGTACTTC. Translating gives CASSQVPSGRRQETQYF.

The CDR3 protein is CASSFLRDRDTGELFF. In nucleotides, the CDR3 is TGTGCCAGCAGCTTTCTTCGGGATCGCGACACCGGGGAGCTGTTTTTT. The chain links TRBV7-9 to TRBJ2-2, with a tentative D call TRBD2 (5 bases). The CDR3 has 16 amino acids. The V gene lost 3 bases and the J gene lost 3 bases, with 14 bases spanning the gap. The germline CDR1 and CDR2 sequences are SEHNR and FQNEAQ (reference sequence). The variable domain in full, with the rest retrieved from reference TRBV7-9 and TRBJ2-2, is DTGVSQNPRHKITKRGQNVTFRCDPISEHNRLYWYRQTLGQGPEFLTYFQNEAQLEKSRLLSDRFSAERPKGSFSTLEIQRTEQGDSAMYLCASSFLRDRDTGELFFGEGSRLTVL.

This clone appeared a few times. This chain links TRBV27 with TRBJ1-1; the D is unclear. In germline, CDR1 is MNHEY, CDR2 SMNVEV (reference sequence). The CDR3 has 14 amino acids. Trimming cost V 0 bases and J 8 bases, with 13 bases left between them. CDR3 loop: CASSLSSGPTEAFF. In DNA form, the CDR3 reads TGTGCCAGCAGTTTATCCTCCGGACCCACCGAAGCTTTCTTT.

This clone is a singleton in its sample. V usage is TRBV10-2 and J usage is TRBJ1-1; possible D gene TRBD1, 6 bases. Germline V gives CDR1 WSHSY, CDR2 SAAADI. V lost 7 bases, J lost 6 bases, and 9 bases lay in between. The CDR3 is 11 amino acids. CDR3 loop: CASTQGPEAFF. CDR3 bases: TGCGCCAGCACACAGGGCCCTGAAGCTTTCTTT.

This chain links TRBV27 with TRBJ1-2, with a tentative D call TRBD1 (6 bases). The length of the CDR3 is 14 residues. CDR1 and CDR2 from the germline V gene are MNHEY and SMNVEV (reference sequence). Trimming stripped 7 bases from V and 3 bases from J, with 15 bases between. In nucleotides, the CDR3 is TGTGCCAGCAAAGAGCAGGGGCCCTACTATGGCTACACCTTC. This gives the protein CASKEQGPYYGYTF.

The chain employs TRBV10-1 and TRBJ2-1, with unresolved D. Germline CDR1 and CDR2: WNHNN and SYGVQD (reference sequence). The CDR3 sequence is 11 residues long. V lost 8 bases and J lost 6, with 8 bases in between. The CDR3 nucleotides read TGCGCCAGCCGCCCAGTCAATGAGCAGTTCTTC. This gives the protein CASRPVNEQFF.

Regarding this clone: At one end the junction does not follow the germline gene, possibly because of a read error. This chain connects TRBV30 to TRBJ2-1; D is undetermined. Germline assignment: CDR1 GTSNPN and CDR2 SVGIG (reference sequence). This CDR3 has 11 amino acids. CDR3 in DNA: TGTGCCTGGAGTCCCTACGATGAGCAGTTCTTC. Protein sequence: CAWSPYDEQFF.

Comment on this clone: Other DNA sequences in the sample encode the same CDR3. This sequence joins TRBV11-2 and TRBJ1-1; 9 bases are shared with TRBD1. The CDR3 totals 13 residues. V dropped 5 bases and J dropped 4; count of bases not matched to a gene: 2. Per the germline V gene, CDR1 is SGHAT and CDR2 is FQNNGV. The CDR3 here is CASSLGQGTEAFF. The DNA of the CDR3 is TGTGCCAGCAGCCTGGGACAGGGCACTGAAGCTTTCTTT.

The chain couples TRBV27 to TRBJ1-2, with a tentative D call TRBD1 (5 bases). The CDR3 is 14 amino acids. CDR1 and CDR2 from the germline V gene are MNHEY and SMNVEV (reference sequence). Trimming pared 2 bases from V and 6 bases from J, leaving 13 bases between. The chain's CDR3 is CASSLRGPSNGYTF. The CDR3, as DNA: TGTGCCAGCAGTTTAAGGGGTCCTTCAAATGGCTACACCTTC.

This clone was seen once. The V and J genes are TRBV7-6 and TRBJ1-4; TRBD1 matches 7 bases. Germline V CDR1 and CDR2: SGHVS, FNYEAQ. CDR3 length: 15 amino acids. The V segment lost 1 base and the J segment 7 bases; nucleotides outside the gene matches: 6. The chain's CDR3 is CASSLGQGLVEKLFF. CDR3 sequence (DNA): TGTGCCAGCAGCTTAGGACAGGGTTTAGTTGAAAAACTGTTTTTT. Full variable domain (rest looked up from reference TRBV7-6 and TRBJ1-4): GAGVSQSPRYKVTKRGQDVALRCDPISGHVSLYWYRQALGQGPEFLTYFNYEAQQDKSGLPNDRFSAERPEGSISTLTIQRTEQRDSAMYRCASSLGQGLVEKLFFGSGTQLSVL.

The chain joins TRBV5-4 to TRBJ2-7, with 12 bases fitting TRBD2. The CDR3 consists of 15 residues. V shed 4 bases and J 7 bases; nucleotides not matched to a gene: 9. Germline-derived CDR1 and CDR2 are SGHNT and YYREEE (reference sequence). The DNA for the CDR3 is TGTGCCAGCAGCCCTAGCGGGAGGGCCCTCCGGGAGCAGTACTTC. Encoded protein: CASSPSGRALREQYF.

The chain employs TRBV27 and TRBJ2-7; 7 nucleotides line up with TRBD2. The germline V gene encodes CDR1 MNHEY and CDR2 SMNVEV (reference sequence). The CDR3 consists of 14 residues. V shed 6 bases, J shed 3 bases, and the junction held 8 bases outside the gene matches. Written as DNA, the CDR3 is TGTGCCAGCAGAATAGCGGGCCACCTCTACGAGCAGTACTTC. Translating it yields CASRIAGHLYEQYF.

V and J are TRBV7-9 and TRBJ2-1, with 10 bases that match TRBD1. The V segment lost 5 bases and the J segment 5 bases; nucleotides outside the gene matches: 9. The CDR3 sequence is 16 residues long. Germline V CDR1 and CDR2: SEHNR, FQNEAQ (reference sequence). CDR3: CASSTIGTGVDNEQFF. The CDR3 DNA follows: TGTGCCAGCAGCACCATCGGGACAGGGGTGGACAATGAGCAGTTCTTC. Filled out from reference TRBV7-9 and TRBJ2-1, the complete variable domain reads DTGVSQNPRHKITKRGQNVTFRCDPISEHNRLYWYRQTLGQGPEFLTYFQNEAQLEKSRLLSDRFSAERPKGSFSTLEIQRTEQGDSAMYLCASSTIGTGVDNEQFFGPGTRLTVL.

The CDR3 sequence: CSVEDGETYYEQYF. The CDR3 nucleotides are TGCAGCGTTGAAGATGGGGAGACCTACTACGAGCAGTACTTC. The chain links TRBV29-1 to TRBJ2-7, with D perhaps matching TRBD2 (5 bases). Germline CDR1 SQVTM, CDR2 ANQGSEA. This CDR3 is built from 14 residues. V was trimmed by 0 bases and J by 3 bases, leaving 12 bases between them.

The rearrangement joins TRBV6-1 to TRBJ1-2; no firm D call. Per the germline V gene, CDR1 is MNHNS and CDR2 is SASEGT. The CDR3 covers 13 residues. V was trimmed by 7 bases and J by 2 bases, leaving 11 bases between them. CDR3 DNA sequence: TGTGCCAGCATGAGACTCCTGAACTATGGCTACACCTTC. Amino acid sequence: CASMRLLNYGYTF.

The V call is TRBV28, the J call TRBJ1-4; tentatively, D is TRBD1 (5 bases). The CDR3 runs to 15 residues. Trimming stripped 1 base from V and 7 bases from J, with 13 bases between. Per the germline V gene, CDR1 is MDHEN and CDR2 is SYDVKM. The CDR3 reads CASSLSTQGIEKLFF. The CDR3 DNA reads as TGTGCCAGCAGTTTATCTACGCAGGGAATTGAAAAACTGTTTTTT.

For the CDR3, the DNA is TGTGCCAGCAGCGGGCCGTGGTCGGAGACCCAGTACTTC. Protein sequence: CASSGPWSETQYF. J is TRBJ2-5 and V is TRBV9; D is uncertain. CDR3 length: 13 amino acids. The V end lost 3 bases, the J end lost 5 bases, and 11 bases lay between the germline ends. CDR1 is SGDLS and CDR2 is YYNGEE in the germline V gene.

This sequence joins TRBV6-5 and TRBJ2-1, with 11 positions matching TRBD1. CDR1 MNHEY and CDR2 SVGAGI come from the germline V gene. This CDR3 comprises 15 residues. The J segment lost 6 bases and the V segment lost 6 bases, leaving 7 bases of the junction unmatched. The CDR3 DNA follows: TGTGCCAGCAGCCGGACAGGGGGCAGTGGCAATGAGCAGTTCTTC. Amino acids: CASSRTGGSGNEQFF.

CDR3 sequence reads: CASSAGQGRSGANVLTF. The CDR3 bases are TGTGCCAGCAGCGCCGGACAGGGACGCTCTGGGGCCAACGTCCTGACTTTC. V is TRBV9 and J is TRBJ2-6; 8 bases align to TRBD1. CDR3 length: 17 amino acids. V lost 3 bases, J lost 0 bases, and 5 bases stayed unmatched. CDR1 is SGDLS, CDR2 YYNGEE, per germline.

CDR3 nucleotides: TGTGCCAGCAGCGCCGAAGGGCAGGGGGCGCCTGAGCAGTTCTTC. Protein: CASSAEGQGAPEQFF. The chain joins TRBV9 to TRBJ2-1, with TRBD1 matching over 8 bases. Germline loops: CDR1 SGDLS, CDR2 YYNGEE. V lost 3 bases to trimming and J lost 9 bases; unmatched junction nucleotides: 11. This CDR3 comprises 15 residues.

The chain has TRBV27 and TRBJ2-7; a possible D gene is TRBD2 (6 bases). Trimming cost V 2 bases and J 7 bases, with 12 bases left between them. This CDR3 is 13 amino acids long. Germline CDR1 is MNHEY and CDR2 is SMNVEV (reference sequence). The CDR3 sequence is CASSLGGSGEQYF. The CDR3 DNA follows: TGTGCCAGCAGTTTAGGAGGGTCAGGTGAGCAGTACTTC.